This T cell receptor (beta chain) was profiled in a study of T-cell reconstitution after alpha-beta-depleted transplantation in children. As to this clonotype: One end of the junction varies from germline; a read error may be responsible.

The CDR3 is 13 amino acids. The germline V gene has CDR1 DFQATT and CDR2 SNEGSKA (reference sequence). Preparation of the TCRbeta library involved a method that used unique molecular identifiers. TCRdb called the PCR reads again in MiXCR, with one record for every CDR3 protein. The sample holds some 400,000 distinct CDR3 sequences, roughly 20% seen once. The sequencing used PBMCs from the stem cell graft donor, collected from the stem cell graft. This sequence originates from a human donor who donated a stem cell graft to a child with acute myeloid leukemia. The chain has TRBV20-1 and TRBJ1-4; no definite D call. DNA for the CDR3: TGCAGTGCAAGAGAGTCAACTAATGAAAAACTGTTTTTT. This sequence encodes CSARESTNEKLFF.